Below are 15 T cell receptor beta chains sequenced from a single sample in a study of blood T cell repertoires in COVID-19. Some clones are missing from TCRdb's copy, which holds only in-frame ones; the method was immunoSEQ multiplex PCR. The sample records 250,000 to 350,000 clones, roughly 89% being singletons. The material sequenced was peripheral blood. All receptors come from a woman between 25 and 40 years old with active or convalescent COVID-19.

The chain combines TRBV4-1 with TRBJ2-3; the match to TRBD1 covers 11 bases. V trimming: 4 bases; J trimming: 3 bases; junction bases outside the gene matches: 6. CDR3 size: 16 residues. Germline V gives CDR1 MGHRA, CDR2 YSYEKL. The chain's CDR3 is CASSPIRDRGTDTQYF. CDR3 nucleotides: TGCGCCAGCAGCCCTATCCGGGACAGGGGGACAGATACGCAGTATTTT.

The count of this clone is one. V gene TRBV6-6 combines with J gene TRBJ1-2; the D gene is possibly TRBD1 (6 bases). Per the germline V gene, CDR1 is MNHNY and CDR2 is SVGAGI (reference sequence). Between the trimmed V and J ends, which lost 0 bases and 5 bases, there was a span of 10 bases. CDR3 length equals 14 residues. For the CDR3, the DNA is TGTGCCAGCAGTTACTCGTCCAGGGGATATGGCTACACCTTC. Amino acids: CASSYSSRGYGYTF.

V gene TRBV7-3 combines with J gene TRBJ2-3, with TRBD2 identical over 9 bases. This CDR3 contains 21 residues. V dropped 1 base and J dropped 2; count of bases not matched to a gene: 19. CDR1 and CDR2 from the germline V gene are SGHTA and FQGTGA. CDR3 loop: CASSLIDMPSFSGGHTDTQYF. The CDR3 region has the DNA TGTGCCAGCAGCTTAATAGACATGCCTTCCTTTAGCGGGGGCCACACAGATACGCAGTATTTT.

This clone was picked up one time. The chain uses TRBV18 and TRBJ2-3; D not certain. Germline CDR1 is KGHSH and CDR2 is LQKENI. The CDR3 spans 13 residues. Trimming left V 2 bases short and J 6 bases short, with 9 bases between. In nucleotides, the CDR3 is TGTGCCAGCTCACCAGCCGCGGCGGATACGCAGTATTTT. It is translated as CASSPAAADTQYF.

The sample holds one count of this clone. This chain connects TRBV24-1 to TRBJ1-4, with D uncertain. Trimming pared 4 bases from V and 5 bases from J, leaving 7 bases between. CDR3 length equals 13 residues. Germline V CDR1 and CDR2: KGHDR, SFDVKD. DNA of the CDR3: TGTGCCACCAGTGAACAGCCGAATGAAAAACTGTTTTTT. Its translation is CATSEQPNEKLFF.

The V gene is TRBV7-3, the J gene TRBJ2-5; possibly TRBD2 for D (6 bases). The CDR3 totals 13 residues. The germline V gene encodes CDR1 SGHTA and CDR2 FQGTGA. V lost 4 bases and J 5 bases, leaving 11 bases between the germline ends. The chain's CDR3 is CASSSTRGETQYF. The CDR3 DNA is TGTGCCAGCAGCTCGACTAGGGGTGAGACCCAGTACTTC.

This chain joins TRBV6-5 and TRBJ2-5; TRBD1 aligns across 8 bases. The CDR3 is made up of 12 amino acids. V gave up 6 bases and J gave up 4 bases; unmatched junction bases: 1. Germline V gene data show CDR1 as MNHEY and CDR2 as SVGAGI. The CDR3 sequence: CASRDRVETQYF. The CDR3 DNA sequence: TGTGCCAGCAGGGACAGGGTAGAGACCCAGTACTTC.

The V call is TRBV7-8, the J call TRBJ1-1, with D unclear. Looked up from germline, CDR1 is SGHVS and CDR2 is FQNEAQ. Deletions cut 2 bases from V and 3 bases from J, with 4 bases between. The CDR3 loop spans 12 amino acids. In nucleotides, the CDR3 is TGTGCCAGCAGCTTACAGGACACTGAAGCTTTCTTT. It translates to CASSLQDTEAFF.

This clone has just one count. The chain uses TRBV29-1 and TRBJ1-1; D is uncertain. Trimming took 7 bases from V and 7 from J, leaving 10 bases between them. The CDR3 is made up of 10 amino acids. Looked up from germline, CDR1 is SQVTM and CDR2 is ANQGSEA. This CDR3 is CSALTGEAFF. The CDR3 DNA reads TGCAGCGCTCTAACTGGTGAAGCTTTCTTT.

This rearrangement joins TRBV19 to TRBJ2-2; D remains ambiguous. Germline V CDR1 and CDR2: LNHDA, SQIVND (reference sequence). The CDR3 is 16 amino acids. Trimming took 3 bases from V and 4 from J, leaving 15 bases between them. The CDR3 DNA follows: TGTGCCAGTAGTATCATCAGTACGGCAGGCACCGGGGAGCTGTTTTTT. The encoded protein is CASSIISTAGTGELFF.

This chain links TRBV5-4 with TRBJ1-2, with D possibly TRBD1 on 5 matching bases. CDR1 and CDR2 from the germline V gene are SGHNT and YYREEE (reference sequence). This CDR3 spans 14 amino acids. The V end lost 4 bases, the J end lost 0 bases, and 10 bases lay between the germline ends. In nucleotides, the CDR3 is TGTGCCAGCAGCATCGACAGAGCTAACTATGGCTACACCTTC. It translates to CASSIDRANYGYTF.

This chain uses TRBV18 with TRBJ1-4; D remains ambiguous. Per germline, CDR1 KGHSH and CDR2 LQKENI. The CDR3 is 16 amino acids. The V and J ends lost 0 bases and 8 bases respectively, with 16 bases between them. The DNA of the CDR3 is TGTGCCAGCTCACCACCCGGCAGCGTAAGAGGGGAAAAACTGTTTTTT. Protein product: CASSPPGSVRGEKLFF.

In its sample, this clone was seen once. Other DNA sequences from this sample encode an identical CDR3 as well. J is TRBJ2-2 and V is TRBV30; 7 nucleotides match TRBD2. Germline loops: CDR1 GTSNPN, CDR2 SVGIG (reference sequence). Trimming cost V 0 bases and J 4 bases; bases outside gene matches: 2. This CDR3 region has 14 residues. The CDR3 region is CAWSVGGSTGELFF. As DNA, the CDR3 is TGTGCCTGGAGTGTCGGGGGGAGCACCGGGGAGCTGTTTTTT.

This clone was seen at least ten times. This chain uses TRBV7-9 with TRBJ2-7, with TRBD1 matching over 10 bases. The CDR3 has 14 amino acids. The junction had 3 bases not matched to a gene; V was cut back by 5 bases and J by 2 bases. Germline CDR1 reads SEHNR; CDR2 reads FQNEAQ (reference sequence). The CDR3 reads CASSRDRGPYEQYF. The CDR3 DNA follows: TGTGCCAGCAGCCGGGACAGGGGTCCCTACGAGCAGTACTTC.

The chain uses TRBV30 and TRBJ2-5, with D possibly TRBD2 on 7 matching bases. Germline V gene lookup returns CDR1 GTSNPN and CDR2 SVGIG (reference sequence). There are 15 residues in the CDR3. Trimming stripped 5 bases from V and 4 bases from J, with 20 bases between. CDR3 coding DNA: TGTGCCTGGGGGAAGGGGGGGGCCACGGGAGAGACCCAGTACTTC. Protein product: CAWGKGGATGETQYF.